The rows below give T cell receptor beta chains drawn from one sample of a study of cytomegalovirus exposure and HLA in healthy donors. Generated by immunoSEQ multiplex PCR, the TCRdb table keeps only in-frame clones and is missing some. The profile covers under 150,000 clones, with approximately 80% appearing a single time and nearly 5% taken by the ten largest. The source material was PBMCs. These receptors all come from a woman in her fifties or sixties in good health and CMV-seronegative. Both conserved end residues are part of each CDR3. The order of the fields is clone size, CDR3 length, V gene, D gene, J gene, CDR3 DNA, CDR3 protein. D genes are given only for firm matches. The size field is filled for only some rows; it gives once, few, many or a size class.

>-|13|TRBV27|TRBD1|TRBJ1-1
TGTGCCAGCCAGACCAGGGGGCGCACTGAAGCTTTCTTT
CASQTRGRTEAFF
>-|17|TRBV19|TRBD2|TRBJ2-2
TGTGCCAGTAGTATAGTAACGCTAGCGGGGATAAGAGGGGAGCTGTTTTTT
CASSIVTLAGIRGELFF
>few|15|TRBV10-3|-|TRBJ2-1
TGTGCCATCAGTGGGGAGGCCAGCTCCTACAATGAGCAGTTCTTC
CAISGEASSYNEQFF
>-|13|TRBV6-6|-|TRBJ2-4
TGTGCCACCCAATCTAGGGCCAAAAACATTCAGTACTTC
CATQSRAKNIQYF
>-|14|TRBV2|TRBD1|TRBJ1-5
TGTGCCAGCAGCACCACAGGGGGCGTTCAGCCCCAGCATTTT
CASSTTGGVQPQHF
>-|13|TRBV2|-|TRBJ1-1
TGTGCCAGCAGTGAAGCGGGGGGAACTGAAGCTTTCTTT
CASSEAGGTEAFF
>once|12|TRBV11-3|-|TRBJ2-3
TGTGCCAGCAGCTTACACACAGATACGCAGTATTTT
CASSLHTDTQYF
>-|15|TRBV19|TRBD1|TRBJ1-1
TGTGCCAGTAGTATAGAGGACAGGGGATTTTCTGAAGCTTTCTTT
CASSIEDRGFSEAFF
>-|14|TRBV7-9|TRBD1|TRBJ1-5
TGTGCCAGCAGCTCACAGGGGAGGAATCAGCCCCAGCATTTT
CASSSQGRNQPQHF
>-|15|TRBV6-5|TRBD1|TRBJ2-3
TGTGCCAGCAGCGCGGACAGGGGATCGACAGATACGCAGTATTTT
CASSADRGSTDTQYF
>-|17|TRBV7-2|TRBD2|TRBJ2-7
TGTGCCAGCAGCTTAGCGGTAGCGGGGGCCTCCTCCTACGAGCAGTACTTC
CASSLAVAGASSYEQYF
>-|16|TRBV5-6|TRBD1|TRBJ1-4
TGTGCCAGCAGCTTGAGACTAGGACAGGGCTTAGAAAAACTGTTTTTT
CASSLRLGQGLEKLFF
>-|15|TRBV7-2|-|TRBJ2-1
TGTGCCAGCAGCTTAGGTGGGACATCTTACAATGAGCAGTTCTTC
CASSLGGTSYNEQFF
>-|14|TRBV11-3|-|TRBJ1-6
TGTGCCAGCAGCCTCACCCCGGTAAACTCACCCCTCCACTTT
CASSLTPVNSPLHF
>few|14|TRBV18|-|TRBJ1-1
TGTGCCAGCTCACCATCAACAGAGCGGACTGAAGCTTTCTTT
CASSPSTERTEAFF
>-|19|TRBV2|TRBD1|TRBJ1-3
TGTGCCAGCAGTGAGGGGACAGGGGCTTTCGCCCTCTTCGGAAACACCATATATTTT
CASSEGTGAFALFGNTIYF
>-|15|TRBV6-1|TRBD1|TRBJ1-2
TGTGCCAGCAGTGGGCCGGGACAGCCCAACTATGGCTACACCTTC
CASSGPGQPNYGYTF
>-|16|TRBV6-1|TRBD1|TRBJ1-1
TGTGCCAGCAGTGGCCCCGGGGACAGGGGAAGCTCTGAAGCTTTCTTT
CASSGPGDRGSSEAFF
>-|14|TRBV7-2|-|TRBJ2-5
TGTGCCAGTGAACTGAGATTAGCCGGGGAGACCCAGTACTTC
CASELRLAGETQYF
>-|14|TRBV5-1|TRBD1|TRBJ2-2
TGCGCCAGCAGCGGGGACAGGGTGGCCGGGGAGCTGTTTTTT
CASSGDRVAGELFF
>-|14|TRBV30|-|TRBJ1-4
TGTGCCTGGAACTATCGATCCATTAATGAAAAACTGTTTTTT
CAWNYRSINEKLFF
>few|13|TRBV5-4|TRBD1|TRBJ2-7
TGTGCCAGCAGCTCCGGGACAGGGTACGAGCAGTACTTC
CASSSGTGYEQYF
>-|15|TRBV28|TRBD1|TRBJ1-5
TGTGCCAGCAGTTTCCTCACAGGGGTCGAACAGCCCCAGCATTTT
CASSFLTGVEQPQHF
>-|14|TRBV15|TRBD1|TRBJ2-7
TGTGCCACCAGCAGAGAACAGGGGCCCTACGAGCAGTACTTC
CATSREQGPYEQYF